This T cell receptor beta chain emerged from a study of T cell responses to AZD1222 COVID-19 vaccine. Findings and limits, study-wide: The study reported that nearly half of spike-specific TCRs target unmutated variant regions. Baseline antibody screening turned up just a handful of seropositive AZD1222 recipients. Spike-specific TCR breadth and depth went up after people got two AZD1222 doses.

Comment on this clone: Its antigen is not known.

Only in-frame clones appear in the TCRdb table, and some are missing; sequencing was by immunoSEQ multiplex PCR. The table records around 91,000 clones, nearly 90% of them present only once. Deletions cut 11 bases from V and 4 bases from J, with 10 bases between. Germline V gene lookup returns CDR1 SGHTA and CDR2 FQGNSA. This CDR3 comprises 11 residues. The rearrangement joins TRBV7-2 to TRBJ2-3; TRBD2 might be the D (5 bases). The sequence was obtained from an adult in good health. The starting material was peripheral blood, obtained on day 0 of AZD1222 vaccination. CDR3 sequence reads: CALAYPDTQYF. CDR3 nucleotide sequence: TGTGCCCTAGCTTATCCAGATACGCAGTATTTT.